A single T cell receptor beta chain is shown here with its context. Antigen specificity is unknown. These data originate in a study of OX40 agonist ivuxolimab in advanced cancers. Study findings and constraints: Low normalized clonal expansion also occurred in some nonresponding patients. Expanded clones tended on average to be more numerous among CD8+ T cells than CD4+.

The data were produced by immunoSEQ multiplex PCR, yet TCRdb's version contains in-frame clones alone and is incomplete. The table records 63,000 or so clones, more than 80% of them present only once. Looked up from germline, CDR1 is SGHTS and CDR2 is YDEGEE. V was clipped by 4 bases and J by 4 bases; unmatched bases: 8. The CDR3 length is 15 residues. Exclusion of a patient followed from autoimmune disease history or systemic immunosuppression. Drawing of blood for sampling happened at baseline, at cycle 4 day 1, and at cycle 7 day 1. The clonotype comes from an adult with an advanced solid tumor such as melanoma, head and neck, liver or kidney cancer. Sequences were derived from CD4+ or CD8+ T cells sorted from blood, sampled in a trial of the OX40 agonist ivuxolimab. The rearrangement uses TRBV5-8 and TRBJ1-5; 7 nucleotides align to TRBD1. In DNA form, the CDR3 reads TGTGCCAGCAGCACGTCCCCAGGGGGTAATCAGCCCCAGCATTTT. Amino acids: CASSTSPGGNQPQHF.